The T cell receptor beta chain under discussion was sequenced for a study of cytomegalovirus exposure and HLA in healthy donors. A remark on this clone: Its antigen is undetermined.

In the PCR, 60 Vbeta and 13 Jbeta primers were used. Sequencing was performed with immunoSEQ multiplex PCR; in TCRdb, only in-frame clones are kept and a portion is missing. The table records 110,000 or so clones, more than 65% of them present only once. Germline assignment: CDR1 KGHSH and CDR2 LQKENI. The CDR3 is made up of 15 amino acids. Trimming removed 3 bases from V and 0 bases from J, with 9 bases in between. Study results and limitations: TCR beta sequences reportedly predicted the HLA-A and HLA-B alleles of most subjects accurately. It was only CMV serostatus that was available as immune exposure information.

The V and J genes are TRBV18 and TRBJ2-1; a weak D match, TRBD2 (5 bases). The clonotype comes from a man between 18 and 29 years old in good health and CMV-seropositive. Sequenced sample: PBMCs. CDR3 residues: CASSPAGDSYNEQFF. CDR3 bases: TGTGCCAGCTCACCGGCCGGGGACTCCTACAATGAGCAGTTCTTC.